One and the same sample provided the 7 T cell receptor beta chains below, sequenced in a study of blood T cell repertoires in COVID-19. This table comes from immunoSEQ multiplex PCR, and its TCRdb copy is limited to in-frame clones, with some not included. The table includes 200,000 to 250,000 clones, 65% to 90% detected once. The sequenced sample consisted of peripheral blood. The receptors shown here come from a woman in her 70s with COVID-19, enrolled during active disease.

The chain uses TRBV11-3 and TRBJ2-1, with 15 bases fitting TRBD2. There are 16 residues in the CDR3. Losses at the gene ends were 3 bases for V and 9 bases for J; bases not matched to a gene: 6. Per the germline V gene, CDR1 is SGHNT and CDR2 is YENEEA. CDR3 sequence: CASSLGTSGRPGEQFF. In nucleotides, the CDR3 is TGTGCCAGCAGCTTGGGGACTAGCGGGAGGCCCGGTGAGCAGTTCTTC.

The rearrangement uses TRBV5-1 and TRBJ2-2; a weak D match, TRBD2 (7 bases). Trimming removed 4 bases from V and 3 bases from J, with 16 bases in between. Germline V gene sequence: CDR1 SGHRS, CDR2 YFSETQ. This CDR3 contains 16 residues. CDR3 sequence reads: CASSKSGGLDTGELFF. DNA for the CDR3: TGCGCCAGCAGCAAATCCGGGGGGCTGGACACCGGGGAGCTGTTTTTT.

The gene calls are TRBV9 and TRBJ2-1; TRBD2 is a possible D gene (5 bases). Looked up from germline, CDR1 is SGDLS and CDR2 is YYNGEE. With 0 bases removed from V and 7 bases from J, the gap between germline ends came to 17 bases. The CDR3 sequence is 16 residues long. This chain's CDR3 is CASSVGSRPRDNEQFF. The CDR3 coding sequence is TGTGCCAGCAGCGTAGGGAGCCGCCCGAGGGATAATGAGCAGTTCTTC.

The CDR3 DNA sequence: TGTGCCATCAGTGAGTCGAGCGCGGGAGTCTCAGAGCAGTACTTC. This translates into CAISESSAGVSEQYF. This chain uses TRBV10-3 with TRBJ2-7; TRBD2 matches 7 bases. This CDR3 has 15 residues. The V segment lost 0 bases and the J segment 7 bases; nucleotides outside the gene matches: 9. Germline V gives CDR1 ENHRY, CDR2 SYGVKD.

The chain carries TRBV7-9 and TRBJ2-1, with D perhaps TRBD1 (6 bases). V was clipped by 6 bases and J by 0 bases, with 12 bases between them. This CDR3 is 15 amino acids long. CDR1 and CDR2 from the germline V gene are SEHNR and FQNEAQ (reference sequence). The CDR3 coding sequence is TGTGCCAGCAGACGCACAGGGAGCTCCTACAATGAGCAGTTCTTC. As protein: CASRRTGSSYNEQFF.

The chain combines TRBV15 with TRBJ2-1; 8 nucleotides line up with TRBD2. J was trimmed by 5 bases and V by 4 bases; bases with no gene match: 1. The CDR3 sequence is 13 residues long. CDR1 is LNHNV and CDR2 is YYDKDF in the germline V gene (reference sequence). As DNA, the CDR3 is TGTGCCACCAGCACGGGGGGGGACAATGAGCAGTTCTTC. Protein: CATSTGGDNEQFF.

The chain carries TRBV18 and TRBJ2-5, with 12 bases fitting TRBD2. Germline V lookup: CDR1 KGHSH, CDR2 LQKENI. CDR3 length: 15 residues. Unmatched junction bases numbered 6, after V lost 6 bases and J lost 4 bases. The CDR3 region is CASSPLAGGPETQYF. The DNA of the CDR3 is TGTGCCAGCTCTCCTCTAGCGGGGGGGCCAGAGACCCAGTACTTC.